Listed here is a single T cell receptor (beta chain). These data are taken from a study of blood T cell repertoires in COVID-19. This CDR3 has 15 amino acids. The V segment lost 2 bases and the J segment 3 bases; nucleotides outside the gene matches: 3. CDR1 and CDR2 (germline): SGHTA, FQGTGA. The table came from immunoSEQ multiplex PCR; TCRdb's copy has only in-frame clones and leaves some out. The table has roughly 340,000 clones, around 87% seen once. J is TRBJ1-2 and V is TRBV7-3; 10 bases match TRBD1. The TCR sequence derives from a man aged 18-30 years who had recovered from COVID-19. The sequencing input was PBMCs or T cells enriched from blood (not recorded which). The CDR3 reads CASSLVGQGDYGYTF. Here the CDR3 DNA reads TGTGCCAGCAGCTTAGTCGGACAGGGGGACTATGGCTACACCTTC.